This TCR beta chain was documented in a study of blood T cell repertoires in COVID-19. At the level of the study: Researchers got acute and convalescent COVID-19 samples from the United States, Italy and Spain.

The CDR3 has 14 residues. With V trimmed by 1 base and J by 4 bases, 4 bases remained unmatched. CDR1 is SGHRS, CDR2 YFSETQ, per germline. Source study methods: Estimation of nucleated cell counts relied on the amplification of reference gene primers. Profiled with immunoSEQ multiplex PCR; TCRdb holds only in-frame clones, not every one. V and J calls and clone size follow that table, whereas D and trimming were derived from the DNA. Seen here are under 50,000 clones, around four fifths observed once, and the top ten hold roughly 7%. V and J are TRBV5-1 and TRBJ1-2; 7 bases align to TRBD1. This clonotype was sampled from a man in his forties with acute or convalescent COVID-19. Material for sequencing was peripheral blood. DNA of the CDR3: TGCGCCAGCAGCTTGTACAGGGGAAGCTATGGCTACACCTTC. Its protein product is CASSLYRGSYGYTF.